This T cell receptor (beta chain) was found in a study of T cell responses to AZD1222 COVID-19 vaccine. The V and J ends lost 5 bases and 4 bases respectively, with 6 bases between them. The CDR3 is made up of 12 amino acids. CDR1 and CDR2 from the germline V gene are GTSNPN and SVGIG (reference sequence). Clones were sequenced by immunoSEQ multiplex PCR, and TCRdb holds only the in-frame ones, with some missing. The table has more than 70,000 clones, approximately 90% seen once. Material: peripheral blood, obtained 28 days after the second AZD1222 dose. The source is an adult who received the AZD1222 COVID-19 vaccine. The J gene is TRBJ1-6, the V gene TRBV30, with D perhaps TRBD1 (6 bases). Here the CDR3 DNA reads TGTGCCTGGGGGACATATAATTCACCCCTCCACTTT. This gives the protein CAWGTYNSPLHF. Filled out from reference TRBV30 and TRBJ1-6, the complete variable domain reads SQTIHQWPATLVQPVGSPLSLECTVEGTSNPNLYWYRQAAGRGLQLLFYSVGIGQISSEVPQNLSASRPQDRQFILSSKKLLLSDSGFYLCAWGTYNSPLHFGNGTRLTVT.